The present entry profiles one TCR beta chain with its context. The data were obtained in a study of blood T cell repertoires in COVID-19. About the study: Specimens from acute and convalescent COVID-19 originated in the United States, Italy and Spain.

In the source study's methods: Amplifying reference gene primers gave estimates of nucleated cell counts. Libraries were prepared by immunoSEQ multiplex PCR; TCRdb keeps only in-frame clonotypes and omits some of them. V and J calls and clone size are copied from that table; D and trimming were computed from the DNA. The sample lists some 200,000 clones; about 87% were seen once. Deletions cut 2 bases from V and 5 bases from J, with 10 bases between. Germline V gene data show CDR1 as SGHTA and CDR2 as FQGNSA. The CDR3 is 14 amino acids. Sequenced: peripheral blood. The chain joins TRBV7-2 to TRBJ2-1; D is uncertain. This TCR was sampled from a man between 65 and 80 years old with acute or convalescent COVID-19. The CDR3, as DNA: TGTGCCAGCAGCTTATTGAGCGTGAACAATGAGCAGTTCTTC. This gives the protein CASSLLSVNNEQFF. Looking up the rest from reference TRBV7-2 and TRBJ2-1 gives the full variable domain: GAGVSQSPSNKVTEKGKDVELRCDPISGHTALYWYRQSLGQGLEFLIYFQGNSAPDKSGLPSDRFSAERTGGSVSTLTIQRTQQEDSAVYLCASSLLSVNNEQFFGPGTRLTVL.